The T cell receptor beta chain under discussion was sequenced for a study of memory CD4+ T cells and cytomegalovirus serostatus. Study-wide context: Of the healthy Belgian adults, 9 were CMV seropositive and 20 to 30 seronegative.

The CDR3 is 13 amino acids. Germline V CDR1 and CDR2: LNHDA, SQIVND (reference sequence). Trimming shortened V by 6 bases and J by 2 bases, and 8 bases separated the two germline ends. Study-level findings and limits: The CMV-associated TCR signature appears largely within the CD4+ memory repertoire.

As for this clone: Its antigen remains unknown.

The sort gate was single viable CD3+CD4+CD8-CD45RO+ cells for memory CD4+ T cells. Serum IgG to CMV pp150, pp28, p38 and p52 defined serostatus. Assay: immunoSEQ multiplex PCR; the TCRdb copy retains only in-frame clones and omits some. In the table there are 50,000 or so clones, roughly four fifths of which are singletons. The rearrangement joins TRBV19 to TRBJ1-5; D is ambiguous. Sequencing was performed on memory CD4+ T cells from blood. This receptor was taken from an adult in good health and CMV-seronegative. This CDR3 reads CASRQRGNQPQHF. In nucleotides, the CDR3 is TGTGCCAGTAGACAGAGGGGCAATCAGCCCCAGCATTTT.